This record looks at one T cell receptor beta chain sequence and its context. The data are from a study of control samples from healthy donors and cancer patients. The CDR3 sequence is 14 residues long. V gave up 3 bases and J gave up 5 bases, with 13 bases separating them. Germline CDR1 MDHEN, CDR2 SYDVKM. TCRdb keeps only in-frame clones here, not all; method: immunoSEQ multiplex PCR. Listed are under 200,000 clones; around 2% falls within the top ten. The specimen was blood. This receptor was obtained from a woman younger than 45 in good health. V usage is TRBV28 and J usage is TRBJ1-2; no definite D call. The CDR3 DNA follows: TGTGCCAGCAGTTTGGGGAATTCACTATATGGCTACACCTTC. It encodes CASSLGNSLYGYTF.